This entry concerns a single T cell receptor (beta chain). Germline lookup yields CDR1 SGHRS and CDR2 YFSETQ. The CDR3 has 15 amino acids. Trimming removed 4 bases at V and 2 bases at J, with 16 bases between. These data belong to a study of cytomegalovirus exposure and HLA in healthy donors. Researchers ran the PCR with 60 Vbeta and 13 Jbeta primers. Here immunoSEQ multiplex PCR was the method, and the copy in TCRdb shows in-frame clones only, minus some. The sample shows 100,000 to 140,000 clones, around 85% of them seen only once. This sequence originates from a man between 25 and 39 years old in good health and CMV-seronegative. The V gene is TRBV5-1, the J gene TRBJ2-7; possible D gene TRBD1, 5 bases. Source material: PBMCs. For the CDR3, the DNA is TGCGCCAGCAGCCAAAATGCTGGGGCCCCCTACGAGCAGTACTTC. It translates to CASSQNAGAPYEQYF.